What follows are 14 T cell receptor beta chains derived from one specimen sequenced in a study of blood T cells in healthy people across ages. The authors ran a second PCR of 7 to 11 cycles using a sample-barcoded 5' primer and a J-beta primer mix. TCRdb ran MiXCR on the 5' RACE reads and lists one entry per CDR3 protein. The data hold just under 900,000 distinct CDR3 sequences, with less than 35% observed a single time. Source material: blood. The receptors were gathered from a woman older than 75 in good health.

This clonotype showed up just a few times. This chain connects TRBV5-1 to TRBJ2-1; 9 bases are shared with TRBD2. Trimming took 4 bases from V and 6 from J; bases not matched to a gene: 11. The CDR3 contains 16 residues. CDR1 SGHRS and CDR2 YFSETQ come from the germline V gene. The CDR3 loop reads CASSPVVAGDLNEQFF. The CDR3 DNA reads TGCGCCAGCAGCCCCGTAGTAGCGGGGGATCTCAATGAGCAGTTCTTC.

The genes are TRBV7-2 and TRBJ2-5; no clear D. The CDR3 is made up of 16 amino acids. Germline lookup yields CDR1 SGHTA and CDR2 FQGNSA. Trimming shortened V by 1 base and J by 11 bases, and 23 bases separated the two germline ends. The CDR3 loop reads CASSLEGYTSHNEQYF. DNA for the CDR3: TGTGCCAGCAGCTTAGAGGGCTATACGTCCCACAATGAGCAGTACTTC.

This rearrangement joins TRBV12-3 or TRBV12-4 to TRBJ1-1; D is possibly TRBD1 (5 bases). This CDR3 spans 13 amino acids. With 6 bases removed from V and 5 bases from J, the gap between germline ends came to 13 bases. CDR3 DNA sequence: TGTGCCAGCAGCCCTTACCAGGGAACTGAAGCTTTCTTT. Amino acid sequence: CASSPYQGTEAFF.

As regards this clonotype: With a much larger clone just one base away, this may be a read error. The V call is TRBV28, the J call TRBJ2-3; tentatively, D is TRBD2 (6 bases). The CDR3 is 15 amino acids. Germline assignment: CDR1 MDHEN and CDR2 SYDVKM. The CDR3 DNA reads as TGTGCCCGCAGTTTGGCGGGGAGCAAGGCAGATACGCAGTATTTT. Encoded protein: CARSLAGSKADTQYF.

With respect to this clonotype: A read error may produce the germline difference seen at one junction end. The chain is built from TRBV7-9 and TRBJ2-3; TRBD2 aligns across 10 bases. CDR1 and CDR2 from the germline V gene are SEHNR and FQNEAQ (reference sequence). The CDR3 contains 18 residues. CDR3 in amino acids: CASILLSSGGPSTDTQYF. The CDR3 coding sequence is TGTGCCAGCATCTTACTCTCTAGCGGGGGCCCTAGCACAGATACGCAGTATTTT.

The chain's CDR3 is CASSQGFDTGELFF. The CDR3 DNA is TGTGCCAGCAGCCAAGGGTTTGACACCGGGGAGCTGTTTTTT. J is TRBJ2-2 and V is TRBV14, with D hard to call. The V gene lost 1 base and the J gene lost 3 bases, with 6 bases spanning the gap. Germline V gives CDR1 SGHDN, CDR2 FVKESK. The CDR3 consists of 14 residues.

This chain connects TRBV29-1 to TRBJ2-1; perhaps TRBD1 as D (5 bases). The CDR3 runs to 15 residues. The V gene lost 4 bases and the J gene lost 0 bases, with 13 bases spanning the gap. Germline CDR1 SQVTM, CDR2 ANQGSEA. DNA of the CDR3: TGCAGCGTTGCTCGACGACAGAGCTCCTACAATGAGCAGTTCTTC. Protein: CSVARRQSSYNEQFF.

As for this clonotype: A much larger clone is a single base away; this may be a read error. The rearrangement links TRBV9 to TRBJ2-1; 8 positions match TRBD1. The CDR3 has 14 amino acids. The V gene's germline CDR1 is SGDLS and CDR2 YYNGEE. The CDR3 sequence: CASSVQGASNERFF. DNA for the CDR3: TGTGCCAGCAGCGTACAGGGGGCGAGTAATGAGCGGTTCTTC.

V gene TRBV18 combines with J gene TRBJ1-1; D is ambiguous. Germline V gene data show CDR1 as KGHSH and CDR2 as LQKENI. The CDR3 consists of 13 residues. V gave up 3 bases and J gave up 4 bases, with 9 bases separating them. The CDR3 DNA reads as TGTGCCAGCTCACCTTCGTCGGGCACTGAAGCTTTCTTT. This sequence encodes CASSPSSGTEAFF.

A word on this clonotype: A much larger clone differs from this one at a single base, so this may be a read error. The chain couples TRBV10-3 to TRBJ2-5, with 8 positions matching TRBD1. Germline CDR1 reads ENHRY; CDR2 reads SYGVKD. The CDR3 spans 14 residues. CDR3 region: CAVSDRGGGETQYF. The CDR3 nucleotides read TGTGCCGTCAGTGACAGGGGAGGAGGAGAGACCCAGTACTTC.

This clonotype was picked up a small number of times. CDR3 DNA sequence: TGCAGCGCCAAGGGACTAGGCGTACCAGCGCAGTATTTT. Its translation is CSAKGLGVPAQYF. The chain has TRBV20-1 and TRBJ2-3, with TRBD2 matching over 8 bases. From germline, CDR1 is DFQATT and CDR2 SNEGSKA (reference sequence). CDR3 size: 13 residues.

In this sample, this clonotype turned up many times. This chain connects TRBV11-2 to TRBJ2-3; 7 nucleotides agree with TRBD1. The ends lost 4 bases at V and 0 bases at J; junction bases unmatched: 10. The CDR3 spans 17 residues. CDR1 and CDR2 (germline): SGHAT, FQNNGV. The CDR3 DNA follows: TGTGCCAGCAGCTGGGGCTTACAGGGGTCTAGCACAGATACGCAGTATTTT. This translates into CASSWGLQGSSTDTQYF.

This clonotype came up a few times. A read error may explain this, as a much larger clone is one base away. The chain couples TRBV29-1 to TRBJ1-4; D is unclear. Trimming stripped 4 bases from V and 7 bases from J, with 10 bases between. CDR1 SQVTM and CDR2 ANQGSEA come from the germline V gene. The CDR3 runs 12 residues. The CDR3 bases are TGCAGCGTTGCATACAGTAGTGAAAAACTGTTTTTT. Translating gives CSVAYSSEKLFF.

This clonotype came up many times. The CDR3 DNA reads TGTGCCAGCAGCTTAGCAAGTTATGGCTACACCTTC. Translation gives CASSLASYGYTF. The chain carries TRBV7-2 and TRBJ1-2; D not resolved. Trimming pared 0 bases from V and 5 bases from J, leaving 4 bases between. Germline values: CDR1 SGHTA, CDR2 FQGNSA. CDR3 length: 12 residues.